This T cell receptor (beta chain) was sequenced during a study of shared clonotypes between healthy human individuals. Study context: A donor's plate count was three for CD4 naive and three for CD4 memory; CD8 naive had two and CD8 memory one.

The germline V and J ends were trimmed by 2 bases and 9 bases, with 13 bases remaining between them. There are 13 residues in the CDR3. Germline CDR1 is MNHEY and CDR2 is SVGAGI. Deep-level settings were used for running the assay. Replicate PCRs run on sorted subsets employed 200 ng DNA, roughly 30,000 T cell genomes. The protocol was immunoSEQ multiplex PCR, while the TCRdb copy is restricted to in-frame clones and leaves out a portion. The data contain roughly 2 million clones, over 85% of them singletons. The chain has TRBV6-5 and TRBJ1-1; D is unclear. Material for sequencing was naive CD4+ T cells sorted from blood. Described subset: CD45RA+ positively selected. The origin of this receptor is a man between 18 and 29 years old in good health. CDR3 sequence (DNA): TGTGCCAGCAGTTACCACAGCGGTCTGAAAGCTTTCTTT. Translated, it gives CASSYHSGLKAFF.